This TCR beta chain came from a study of control samples from healthy donors and cancer patients. As concerns this clone: This sample includes further DNA sequences coding for the same CDR3.

TCRdb's copy holds only in-frame clones and misses some; the assay was immunoSEQ multiplex PCR. The repertoire consists of 50,000 to 75,000 clones, with around 90% occurring once and the leading ten covering approximately 5.9%. Germline CDR1 is SQVTM and CDR2 is ANQGSEA. V trimming: 5 bases; J trimming: 0 bases; junction bases outside the gene matches: 7. The CDR3 has 16 residues. Sample: PBMCs. This TCR derives from a man aged 55-75 years with colorectal cancer. The V and J genes are TRBV29-1 and TRBJ1-2, with 12 bases aligning to TRBD1. This CDR3 is CSVRDRGRGSNYGYTF. The CDR3 DNA reads as TGCAGCGTTCGGGACAGGGGGCGGGGGTCTAACTATGGCTACACCTTC.